This paragraph reports one T cell receptor beta chain. This sample stems from a study of graft-versus-host responses after intestinal transplantation. V was pared by 5 bases and J by 4 bases, with 14 bases between. The CDR3 contains 14 residues. Germline V lookup: CDR1 SGHRS, CDR2 YFSETQ. General study results and limits: Recipient marrow showed GvH clones, some seen first in ileum or blood. Graft-donor T cell macrochimerism in patients accompanied high graft-versus-host to host-versus-graft clonal ratios in allografts.

Some clones are missing from TCRdb's copy, which holds only in-frame ones; the method was immunoSEQ multiplex PCR. The sample has around 19,000 clones; about 40% are singletons. Responders (about 200,000, CFSE-labeled) were co-plated with about 200,000 irradiated, violet-dye-labeled stimulators. A sort after the reaction isolated proliferating CFSE-low CD3+CD4+ and CD3+CD8+ responders. This clonotype was sampled from a human patient who was an organ donor for intestinal transplantation. This specimen consisted of alloreactive CD4+ T cells from a mixed lymphocyte reaction culture, obtained before transplantation. Subset in this sample: CFSE-low proliferating T cells sorted from roughly six-day pre-transplant mixed lymphocyte reaction (GvH or HvG direction). V is TRBV5-1 and J is TRBJ2-3, with D tentatively TRBD1 (5 bases). CDR3 sequence: CASSSGMFADTQYF. The DNA of the CDR3 is TGCGCCAGCAGTTCAGGGATGTTCGCAGATACGCAGTATTTT.